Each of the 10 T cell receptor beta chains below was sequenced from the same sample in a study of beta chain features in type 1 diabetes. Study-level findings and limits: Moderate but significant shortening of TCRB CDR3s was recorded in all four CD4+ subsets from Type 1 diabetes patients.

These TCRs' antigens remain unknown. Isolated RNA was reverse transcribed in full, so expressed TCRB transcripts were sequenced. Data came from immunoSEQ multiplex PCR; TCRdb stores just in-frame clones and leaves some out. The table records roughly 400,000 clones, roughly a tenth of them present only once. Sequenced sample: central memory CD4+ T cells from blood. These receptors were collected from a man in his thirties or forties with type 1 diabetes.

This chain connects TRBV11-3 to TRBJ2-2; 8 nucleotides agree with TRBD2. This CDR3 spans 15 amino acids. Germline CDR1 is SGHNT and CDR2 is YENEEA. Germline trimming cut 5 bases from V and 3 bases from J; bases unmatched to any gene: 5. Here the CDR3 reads CASSRGGQDTGELFF. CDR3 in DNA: TGTGCCAGCAGCCGCGGGGGGCAGGACACCGGGGAGCTGTTTTTT. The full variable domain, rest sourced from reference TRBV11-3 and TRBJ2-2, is EAGVVQSPRYKIIEKKQPVAFWCNPISGHNTLYWYLQNLGQGPELLIRYENEEAVDDSQLPKDRFSAERLKGVDSTLKIQPAELGDSAVYLCASSRGGQDTGELFFGEGSRLTVL.

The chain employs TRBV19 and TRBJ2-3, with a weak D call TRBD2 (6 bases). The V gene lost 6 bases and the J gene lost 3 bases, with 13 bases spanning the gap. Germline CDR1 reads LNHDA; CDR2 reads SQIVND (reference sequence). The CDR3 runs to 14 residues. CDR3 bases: TGTGCCAGTAGCTCCGGGACTTTTACAGATACGCAGTATTTT. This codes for CASSSGTFTDTQYF.

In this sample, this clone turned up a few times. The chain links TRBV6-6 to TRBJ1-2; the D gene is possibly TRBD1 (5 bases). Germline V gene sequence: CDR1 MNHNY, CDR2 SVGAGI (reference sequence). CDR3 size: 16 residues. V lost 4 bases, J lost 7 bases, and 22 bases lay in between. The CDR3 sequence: CASSSTLVAGGGGYTF. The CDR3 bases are TGTGCCAGCAGTTCGACCCTCGTAGCGGGGGGAGGTGGCTACACCTTC.

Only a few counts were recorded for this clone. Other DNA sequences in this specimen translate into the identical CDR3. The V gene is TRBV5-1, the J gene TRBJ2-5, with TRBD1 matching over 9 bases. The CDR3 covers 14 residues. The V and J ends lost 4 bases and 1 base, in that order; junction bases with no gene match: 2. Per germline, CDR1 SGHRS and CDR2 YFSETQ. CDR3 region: CASSPDRGQETQYF. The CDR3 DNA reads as TGCGCCAGCAGCCCGGACAGGGGCCAAGAGACCCAGTACTTC.

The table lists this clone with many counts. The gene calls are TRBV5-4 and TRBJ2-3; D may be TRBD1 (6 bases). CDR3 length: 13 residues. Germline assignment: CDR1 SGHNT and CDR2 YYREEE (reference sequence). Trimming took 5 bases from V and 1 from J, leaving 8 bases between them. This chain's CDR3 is CASRGAGTDTQYF. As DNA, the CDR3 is TGTGCCAGCAGGGGGGCGGGCACAGATACGCAGTATTTT.

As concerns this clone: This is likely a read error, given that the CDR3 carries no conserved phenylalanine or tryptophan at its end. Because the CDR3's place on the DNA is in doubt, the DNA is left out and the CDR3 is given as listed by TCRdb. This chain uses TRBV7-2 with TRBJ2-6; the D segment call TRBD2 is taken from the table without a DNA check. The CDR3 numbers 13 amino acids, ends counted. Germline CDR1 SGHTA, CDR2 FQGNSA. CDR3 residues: CASSPTNRETAHL.

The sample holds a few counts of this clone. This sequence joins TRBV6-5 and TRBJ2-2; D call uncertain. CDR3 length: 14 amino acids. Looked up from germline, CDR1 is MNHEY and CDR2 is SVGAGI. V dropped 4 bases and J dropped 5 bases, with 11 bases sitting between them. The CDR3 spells CASSSPALTGELFF. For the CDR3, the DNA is TGTGCCAGCAGTTCTCCGGCGCTTACCGGGGAGCTGTTTTTT.

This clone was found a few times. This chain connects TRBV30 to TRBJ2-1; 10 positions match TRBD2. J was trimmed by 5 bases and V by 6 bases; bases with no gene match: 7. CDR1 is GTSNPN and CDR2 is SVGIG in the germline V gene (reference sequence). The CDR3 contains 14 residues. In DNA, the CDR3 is TGTGCCTGTTCCGGGACTAGCGCTGACAATGAGCAGTTCTTC. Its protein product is CACSGTSADNEQFF.

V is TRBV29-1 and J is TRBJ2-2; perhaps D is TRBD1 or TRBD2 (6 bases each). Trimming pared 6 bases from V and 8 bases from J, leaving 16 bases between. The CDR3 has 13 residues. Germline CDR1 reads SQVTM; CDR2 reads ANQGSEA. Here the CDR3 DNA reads TGCAGCGTCCAGAGGGGGGCGGAGGGGGAGCTGTTTTTT. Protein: CSVQRGAEGELFF.

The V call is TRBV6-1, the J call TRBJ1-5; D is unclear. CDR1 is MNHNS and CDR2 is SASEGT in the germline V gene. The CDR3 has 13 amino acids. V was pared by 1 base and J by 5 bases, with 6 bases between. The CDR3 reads CASSEGEYQPQHF. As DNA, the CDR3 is TGTGCCAGCAGTGAAGGGGAGTATCAGCCCCAGCATTTT.